The 26 T cell receptor beta chains below were found in one sample sequenced in a study of cytomegalovirus exposure and HLA in healthy donors. Both 60 Vbeta primers and 13 Jbeta primers went into the PCR. Sequencing used immunoSEQ multiplex PCR; TCRdb keeps in-frame clones, though not all of them. The data show about 180,000 clones, approximately 78% seen once. The sequencing sample was made of PBMCs. These TCRs come from a human donor in good health.

The gene calls are TRBV15 and TRBJ2-1, with a possible D match to TRBD1 (6 bases). Deletions cut 11 bases from V and 4 bases from J, with 21 bases between. Germline assignment: CDR1 LNHNV and CDR2 YYDKDF (reference sequence). This CDR3 is 15 amino acids long. DNA for the CDR3: TGTGCCGCGGCCGAAAGTCGGACAGCTTACAATGAGCAGTTCTTC. It translates to CAAAESRTAYNEQFF.

CDR3 DNA sequence: TGTGCCAGCAGCTTAGGAGGGTTTGAGCAGTACTTC. Its protein product is CASSLGGFEQYF. The gene calls are TRBV11-2 and TRBJ2-7, with D tentatively TRBD2 (5 bases). Deletions cut 1 base from V and 7 bases from J, with 8 bases between. CDR3 length equals 12 residues. The germline V gene has CDR1 SGHAT and CDR2 FQNNGV. The full variable domain, with the rest looked up from reference TRBV11-2 and TRBJ2-7, is EAGVAQSPRYKIIEKRQSVAFWCNPISGHATLYWYQQILGQGPKLLIQFQNNGVVDDSQLPKDRFSAERLKGVDSTLKIQPAKLEDSAVYLCASSLGGFEQYFGPGTRLTVT.

This chain joins TRBV9 and TRBJ2-1; 9 bases align to TRBD2. The CDR3 has 14 amino acids. CDR1 and CDR2 from the germline V gene are SGDLS and YYNGEE. Trimming cost V 2 bases and J 9 bases; bases outside gene matches: 6. CDR3 DNA sequence: TGTGCCAGCAGCGTCCTAGCGGGGTGGGTTGAGCAGTTCTTC. Amino acids: CASSVLAGWVEQFF. The whole variable domain, filled in from reference TRBV9 and TRBJ2-1, reads DSGVTQTPKHLITATGQRVTLRCSPRSGDLSVYWYQQSLDQGLQFLIQYYNGEERAKGNILERFSAQQFPDLHSELNLSSLELGDSALYFCASSVLAGWVEQFFGPGTRLTVL.

This chain links TRBV4-3 with TRBJ2-2; 12 bases align to TRBD2. The CDR3 contains 16 residues. Germline V gene sequence: CDR1 LGHNA, CDR2 YSLEER. Germline trimming cut 0 bases from V and 7 bases from J; bases unmatched to any gene: 3. In nucleotides, the CDR3 is TGCGCCAGCAGCCAAGACACTAGCGGGGGGTTCGGGGAGCTGTTTTTT. This gives the protein CASSQDTSGGFGELFF.

This chain uses TRBV25-1 with TRBJ1-4; 11 positions match TRBD1. The CDR3 extends over 15 amino acids. J gave up 8 bases and V 2 bases, and 4 bases lay outside the gene matches. Germline V lookup: CDR1 MGHDK, CDR2 SYGVNS. The CDR3 sequence is CASSEGTGGWEKLFF. CDR3 sequence (DNA): TGTGCCAGCAGTGAAGGGACAGGGGGGTGGGAAAAACTGTTTTTT.

V usage is TRBV7-9 and J usage is TRBJ2-1; 8 nucleotides align to TRBD1. This CDR3 is 15 amino acids long. Germline CDR1 is SEHNR and CDR2 is FQNEAQ (reference sequence). The V gene end was trimmed by 3 bases and the J gene end by 6 bases; junction bases not matched to a gene: 7. The CDR3 DNA sequence: TGTGCCAGCAGCTTTGCCGGGACAGGTCCCAATGAGCAGTTCTTC. The encoded protein is CASSFAGTGPNEQFF.

This clone came up a few times. Other DNA sequences from this sample encode an identical CDR3 as well. The chain links TRBV6-1 to TRBJ1-5, with D possibly matching TRBD1 (6 bases). Trimming shortened V by 2 bases and J by 1 base, and 9 bases separated the two germline ends. Germline CDR1 and CDR2: MNHNS and SASEGT. The CDR3 covers 15 residues. The CDR3 DNA reads TGTGCCAGCAGTGAAAGGGGGGGGAGCAATCAGCCCCAGCATTTT. This sequence encodes CASSERGGSNQPQHF.

This clone was observed once. V gene TRBV27 combines with J gene TRBJ2-7; TRBD1 might be the D (7 bases). Germline CDR1 reads MNHEY; CDR2 reads SMNVEV (reference sequence). The V and J ends lost 5 bases and 0 bases respectively, with 23 bases between them. The CDR3 runs 18 residues. Written as DNA, the CDR3 is TGTGCCAGCAGTGTACAGGGGATTCGGGGGTTTAGCTCCTACGAGCAGTACTTC. This codes for CASSVQGIRGFSSYEQYF.

Only a few counts were recorded for this clone. The J gene is TRBJ1-1, the V gene TRBV7-2; no clear D. Germline V CDR1 and CDR2: SGHTA, FQGNSA. V lost 2 bases to trimming and J lost 6 bases, with 13 bases between them. The CDR3 contains 14 residues. CDR3 residues: CASSLRGKGAEAFF. The DNA of the CDR3 is TGTGCCAGCAGCTTACGAGGGAAGGGTGCTGAAGCTTTCTTT.

V is TRBV4-2 and J is TRBJ2-7; D possibly corresponds to TRBD1 (5 bases). Deletions cut 0 bases from V and 1 base from J, with 19 bases between. The CDR3 is 18 amino acids. The germline CDR1 and CDR2 sequences are LGHNA and YNFKEQ. The CDR3 spells CASSQDEVGAEISYEQYF. The DNA for the CDR3 is TGTGCCAGCAGCCAAGATGAAGTAGGGGCCGAGATTTCCTACGAGCAGTACTTC.

This clone was detected only a few times. The chain is built from TRBV6-1 and TRBJ1-3; D ambiguous. The V end was cut by 7 bases, the J end by 0 bases, with 13 bases between. Per the germline V gene, CDR1 is MNHNS and CDR2 is SASEGT. The CDR3 totals 15 residues. As DNA, the CDR3 is TGTGCCAGCACTCAAAGACGGAGCTCTGGAAACACCATATATTTT. Translation gives CASTQRRSSGNTIYF.

The gene calls are TRBV7-9 and TRBJ1-4; D is unresolved. The germline gives CDR1 SEHNR, CDR2 FQNEAQ (reference sequence). Trimming took off 5 bases at V and 4 bases at J, with 14 bases between the two ends. The CDR3 totals 15 residues. The DNA for the CDR3 is TGTGCCAGCAGCCGGGGAGGTAGTGGTAATGAAAAACTGTTTTTT. Amino acid sequence: CASSRGGSGNEKLFF. The full variable domain, rest sourced from reference TRBV7-9 and TRBJ1-4, is DTGVSQNPRHKITKRGQNVTFRCDPISEHNRLYWYRQTLGQGPEFLTYFQNEAQLEKSRLLSDRFSAERPKGSFSTLEIQRTEQGDSAMYLCASSRGGSGNEKLFFGSGTQLSVL.

This rearrangement joins TRBV6-1 to TRBJ2-5; D possibly corresponds to TRBD1 (6 bases). The CDR3 totals 14 residues. The ends were cut back, 8 bases at V and 4 bases at J, with 17 bases in the middle. CDR1 is MNHNS, CDR2 SASEGT, per germline. The CDR3 is CASRQVRWAETQYF. The CDR3 nucleotides are TGTGCCAGCCGACAGGTCCGTTGGGCAGAGACCCAGTACTTC.

The chain links TRBV4-1 to TRBJ1-2; 9 bases agree with TRBD1. Per germline, CDR1 MGHRA and CDR2 YSYEKL. CDR3 size: 17 residues. J gave up 0 bases and V 3 bases, and 8 bases lay outside the gene matches. CDR3 region: CASSHWDRASPNYGYTF. CDR3 DNA: TGCGCCAGCAGCCACTGGGACAGGGCATCGCCTAACTATGGCTACACCTTC.

This clone was seen a few times. This chain's CDR3 is CASSPGAGGLNGYTF. CDR3 nucleotides: TGTGCCAGCAGCCCAGGGGCAGGCGGTTTAAATGGCTACACCTTC. The gene calls are TRBV7-9 and TRBJ1-2; TRBD1 might be the D (6 bases). V gave up 5 bases and J gave up 6 bases, with 19 bases separating them. Germline assignment: CDR1 SEHNR and CDR2 FQNEAQ (reference sequence). The CDR3 contains 15 residues.

This clone has a handful of counts. The CDR3 here is CASSEGVTPVEQYF. CDR3 coding DNA: TGTGCCAGCAGTGAAGGAGTTACCCCCGTGGAGCAGTACTTC. The chain couples TRBV6-1 to TRBJ2-7; the D is unclear. The CDR3 spans 14 residues. Trimming removed 1 base at V and 7 bases at J, with 14 bases between. CDR1 is MNHNS and CDR2 is SASEGT in the germline V gene.

This clone has a single count. The rearrangement uses TRBV7-9 and TRBJ1-2, with D possibly matching TRBD1 (6 bases). The CDR3 runs to 12 residues. The germline V gene encodes CDR1 SEHNR and CDR2 FQNEAQ (reference sequence). V dropped 3 bases and J dropped 5 bases, with 7 bases sitting between them. The CDR3 nucleotides are TGTGCCAGCAGCTTGACAGGATATGGCTACACCTTC. This codes for CASSLTGYGYTF.

A note on this clone: The junction departs from germline at one end; a sequencing error may be responsible. The chain is built from TRBV7-7 and TRBJ2-7; 10 positions match TRBD1. Per the germline V gene, CDR1 is SSHAT and CDR2 is FNYEAQ (reference sequence). This CDR3 has 15 amino acids. Here the CDR3 DNA reads TGTGCTAGCAGTACCGGGACAGGGGATTTCTACGAGCAGTACTTC. Amino acids: CASSTGTGDFYEQYF.

A few counts support this clone. The chain carries TRBV19 and TRBJ1-4; 7 bases line up with TRBD1. This CDR3 is built from 15 residues. Looked up from germline, CDR1 is LNHDA and CDR2 is SQIVND (reference sequence). Unmatched junction bases numbered 8, after V lost 3 bases and J lost 7 bases. The CDR3 DNA reads as TGTGCCAGTAGTATTAACAGGGGAGGAGGTGAAAAACTGTTTTTT. It codes for CASSINRGGGEKLFF.

The V call is TRBV18, the J call TRBJ2-3, with a weak D call TRBD1 (5 bases). Germline V gene data show CDR1 as KGHSH and CDR2 as LQKENI. With 5 bases removed from V and 0 bases from J, the gap between germline ends came to 33 bases. This CDR3 spans 22 amino acids. In DNA form, the CDR3 reads TGTGCCAGCTCATTTTGGTCATGGGTAGGACACCTCAAGGCTACTAGCACAGATACGCAGTATTTT. This codes for CASSFWSWVGHLKATSTDTQYF.

The V gene is TRBV10-1, the J gene TRBJ2-1, with D unresolved. Trimming shortened V by 2 bases and J by 0 bases, and 8 bases separated the two germline ends. CDR1 WNHNN and CDR2 SYGVQD come from the germline V gene (reference sequence). The CDR3 runs to 15 residues. CDR3: CASSEDKSSYNEQFF. The CDR3 region has the DNA TGCGCCAGCAGTGAGGACAAGAGCTCCTACAATGAGCAGTTCTTC.

V gene TRBV7-2 combines with J gene TRBJ1-5, with 7 bases that match TRBD1. With 1 base clipped from V and 0 bases from J, the junction kept 3 bases outside the gene matches. CDR1 and CDR2 from the germline V gene are SGHTA and FQGNSA. The CDR3 covers 16 residues. Here the CDR3 DNA reads TGTGCCAGCAGCTTAGTGGCAGGGGGTAGCAATCAGCCCCAGCATTTT. Translated, it gives CASSLVAGGSNQPQHF.

CDR3 coding DNA: TGTGCCAGCAGCCGGGACTTGAACAATGAGCAGTTCTTC. As protein: CASSRDLNNEQFF. This chain uses TRBV6-5 with TRBJ2-1; tentatively, D is TRBD2 (6 bases). The CDR3 totals 13 residues. V shed 6 bases and J shed 5 bases, with 11 bases lying between them. The germline CDR1 and CDR2 sequences are MNHEY and SVGAGI.

The count of this clone is one. V gene TRBV5-4 combines with J gene TRBJ2-1; 7 bases align to TRBD1. The junction had 9 bases not matched to a gene; V was cut back by 3 bases and J by 15 bases. The CDR3 consists of 12 residues. Germline V CDR1 and CDR2: SGHNT, YYREEE (reference sequence). CDR3 DNA sequence: TGTGCCAGCAGCTCTAGACAGGGATTATGGTTCTTC. Its protein is CASSSRQGLWFF.

This clone showed up just a few times. J is TRBJ1-4 and V is TRBV2, with 8 positions matching TRBD1. This CDR3 region has 20 residues. The junction had 19 bases not matched to a gene; V was cut back by 6 bases and J by 1 base. CDR1 and CDR2 from the germline V gene are SNHLY and FYNNEI. CDR3 DNA: TGTGCCAGCAGCCCCGGCCCCGGACAGGGCCAAAGTGAAACTAATGAAAAACTGTTTTTT. Amino acid sequence: CASSPGPGQGQSETNEKLFF.

The chain has TRBV5-5 and TRBJ2-2; D unclear. In germline, CDR1 is SGHKS, CDR2 YYEKEE (reference sequence). With 1 base removed from V and 5 bases from J, the gap between germline ends came to 9 bases. This CDR3 comprises 14 residues. The CDR3 coding sequence is TGTGCCAGCAGCTTGCAGGTGGTTACCGGGGAGCTGTTTTTT. Its protein product is CASSLQVVTGELFF.